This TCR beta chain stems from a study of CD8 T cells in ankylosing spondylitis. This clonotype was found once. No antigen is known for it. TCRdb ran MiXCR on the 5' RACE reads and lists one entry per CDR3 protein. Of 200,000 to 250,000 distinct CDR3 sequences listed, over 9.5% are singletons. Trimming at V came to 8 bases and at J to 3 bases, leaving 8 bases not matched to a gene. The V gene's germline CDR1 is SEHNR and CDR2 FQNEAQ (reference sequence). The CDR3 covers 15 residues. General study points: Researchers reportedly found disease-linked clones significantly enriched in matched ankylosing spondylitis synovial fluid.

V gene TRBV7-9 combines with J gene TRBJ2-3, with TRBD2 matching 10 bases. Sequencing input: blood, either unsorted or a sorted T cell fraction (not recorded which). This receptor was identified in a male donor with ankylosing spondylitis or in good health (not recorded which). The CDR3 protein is CASFAVGLATDTQYF. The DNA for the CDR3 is TGTGCCAGCTTCGCCGTGGGACTAGCGACAGATACGCAGTATTTT.